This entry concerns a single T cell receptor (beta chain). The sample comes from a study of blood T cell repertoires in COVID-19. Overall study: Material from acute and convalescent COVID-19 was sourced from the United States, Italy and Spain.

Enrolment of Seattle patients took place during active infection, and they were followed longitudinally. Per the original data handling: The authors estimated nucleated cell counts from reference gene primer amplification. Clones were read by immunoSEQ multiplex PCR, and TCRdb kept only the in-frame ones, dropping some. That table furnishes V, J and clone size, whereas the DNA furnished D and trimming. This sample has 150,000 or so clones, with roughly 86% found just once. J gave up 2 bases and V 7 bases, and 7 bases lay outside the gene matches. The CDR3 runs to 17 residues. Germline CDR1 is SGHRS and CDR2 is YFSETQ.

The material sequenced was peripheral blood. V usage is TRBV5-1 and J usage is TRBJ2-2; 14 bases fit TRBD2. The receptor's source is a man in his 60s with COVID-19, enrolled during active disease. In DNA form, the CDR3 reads TGCGCCAGCGGCCCGGGACTAGCGGGGGAAAACACCGGGGAGCTGTTTTTT. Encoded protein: CASGPGLAGENTGELFF.